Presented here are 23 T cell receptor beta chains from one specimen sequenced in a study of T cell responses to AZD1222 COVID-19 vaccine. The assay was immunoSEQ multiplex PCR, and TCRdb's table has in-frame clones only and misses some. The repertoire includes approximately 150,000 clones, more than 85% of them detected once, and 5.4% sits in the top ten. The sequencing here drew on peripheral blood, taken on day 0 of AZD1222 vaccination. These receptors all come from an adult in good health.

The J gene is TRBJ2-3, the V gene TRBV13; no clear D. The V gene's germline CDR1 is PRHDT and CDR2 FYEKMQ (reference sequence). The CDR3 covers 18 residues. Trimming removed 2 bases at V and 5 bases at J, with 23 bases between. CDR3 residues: CASSLSRVGRALGDTQYF. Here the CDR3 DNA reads TGTGCCAGCAGCTTATCTAGGGTTGGTCGAGCTCTTGGAGATACGCAGTATTTT.

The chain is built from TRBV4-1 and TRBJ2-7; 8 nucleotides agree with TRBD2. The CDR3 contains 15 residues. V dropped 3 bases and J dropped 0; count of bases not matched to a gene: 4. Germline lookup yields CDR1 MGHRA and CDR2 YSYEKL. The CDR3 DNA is TGCGCCAGCAGCCAGCTAGCGGGTAGCTCCTACGAGCAGTACTTC. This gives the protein CASSQLAGSSYEQYF.

The CDR3 loop reads CASSLPDSSYEQYF. CDR3 sequence (DNA): TGCGCCAGCAGCCTCCCCGACAGCTCCTACGAGCAGTACTTC. V is TRBV5-1 and J is TRBJ2-7; a possible D gene is TRBD1 (5 bases). Germline CDR1 reads SGHRS; CDR2 reads YFSETQ. This CDR3 contains 14 residues. V was trimmed by 4 bases and J by 0 bases, leaving 11 bases between them.

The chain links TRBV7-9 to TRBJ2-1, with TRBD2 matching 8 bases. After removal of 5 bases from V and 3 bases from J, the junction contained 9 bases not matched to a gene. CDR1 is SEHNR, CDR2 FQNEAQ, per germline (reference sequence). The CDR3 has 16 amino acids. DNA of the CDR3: TGTGCCAGCAGCGGCCCTAGCGGGCCCTACTACAATGAGCAGTTCTTC. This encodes CASSGPSGPYYNEQFF.

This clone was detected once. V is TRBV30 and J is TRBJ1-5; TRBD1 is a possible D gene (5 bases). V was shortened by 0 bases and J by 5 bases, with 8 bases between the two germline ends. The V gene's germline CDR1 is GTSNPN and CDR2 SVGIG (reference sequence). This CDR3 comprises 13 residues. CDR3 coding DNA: TGTGCCTGGAGTGTGTGGGGGGATCAGCCCCAGCATTTT. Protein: CAWSVWGDQPQHF.

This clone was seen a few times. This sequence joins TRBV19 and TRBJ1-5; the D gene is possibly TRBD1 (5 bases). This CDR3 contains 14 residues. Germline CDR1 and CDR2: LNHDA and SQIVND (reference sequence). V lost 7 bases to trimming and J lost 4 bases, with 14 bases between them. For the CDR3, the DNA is TGTGCCAGTACCCTAGGGGACGGTAATCAGCCCCAGCATTTT. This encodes CASTLGDGNQPQHF.

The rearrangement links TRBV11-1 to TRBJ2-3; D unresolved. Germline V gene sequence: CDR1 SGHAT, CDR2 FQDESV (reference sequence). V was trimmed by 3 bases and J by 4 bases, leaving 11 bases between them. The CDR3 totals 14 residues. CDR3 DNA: TGTGCCAGCAGCTTCAGGACCGGCTCAGATACGCAGTATTTT. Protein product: CASSFRTGSDTQYF. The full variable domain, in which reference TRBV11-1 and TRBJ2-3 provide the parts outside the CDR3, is EAEVAQSPRYKITEKSQAVAFWCDPISGHATLYWYRQILGQGPELLVQFQDESVVDDSQLPKDRFSAERLKGVDSTLKIQPAELGDSAMYLCASSFRTGSDTQYFGPGTRLTVL.

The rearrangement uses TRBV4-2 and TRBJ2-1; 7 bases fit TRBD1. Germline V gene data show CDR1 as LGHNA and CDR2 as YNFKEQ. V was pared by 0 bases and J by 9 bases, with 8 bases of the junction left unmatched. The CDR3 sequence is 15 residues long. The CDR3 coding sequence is TGTGCCAGCAGCCAAGAAGGGCAGGGGGATGGTGAGCAGTTCTTC. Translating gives CASSQEGQGDGEQFF.

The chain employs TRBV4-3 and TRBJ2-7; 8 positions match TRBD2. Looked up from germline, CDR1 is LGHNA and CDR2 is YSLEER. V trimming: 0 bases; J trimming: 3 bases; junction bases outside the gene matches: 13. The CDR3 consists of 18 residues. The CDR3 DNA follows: TGCGCCAGCAGCCAAGAGCCCGGTCCGGGGGGGCATAACTACGAGCAGTACTTC. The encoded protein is CASSQEPGPGGHNYEQYF.

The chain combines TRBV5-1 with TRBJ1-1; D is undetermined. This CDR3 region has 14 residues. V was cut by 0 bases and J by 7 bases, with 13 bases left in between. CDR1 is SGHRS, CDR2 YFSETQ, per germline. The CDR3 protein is CASSLAPGTDEAFF. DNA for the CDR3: TGCGCCAGCAGCTTGGCCCCGGGAACCGATGAAGCTTTCTTT.

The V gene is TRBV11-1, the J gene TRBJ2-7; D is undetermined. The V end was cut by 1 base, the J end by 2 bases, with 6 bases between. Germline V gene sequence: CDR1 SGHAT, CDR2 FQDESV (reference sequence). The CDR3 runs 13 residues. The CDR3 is CASSLGRTYEQYF. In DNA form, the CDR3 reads TGTGCCAGCAGCTTAGGCAGGACCTACGAGCAGTACTTC.

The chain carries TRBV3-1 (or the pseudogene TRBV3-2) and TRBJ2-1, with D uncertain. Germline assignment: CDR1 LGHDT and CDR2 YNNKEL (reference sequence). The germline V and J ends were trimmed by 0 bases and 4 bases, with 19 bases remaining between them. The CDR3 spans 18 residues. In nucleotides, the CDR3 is TGTGCCAGCAGCCAAGATTTGGGCGATTTCAAGGGTTACAATGAGCAGTTCTTC. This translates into CASSQDLGDFKGYNEQFF.

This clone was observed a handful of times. CDR3 coding DNA: TGTGCCAGCGGCCGGGACATAACTTCACCCCTCCACTTT. Amino acids: CASGRDITSPLHF. The chain uses TRBV5-4 and TRBJ1-6; a weak D match, TRBD1 (6 bases). Germline lookup yields CDR1 SGHNT and CDR2 YYREEE (reference sequence). CDR3 length: 13 amino acids. With 7 bases removed from V and 9 bases from J, the gap between germline ends came to 14 bases. Full variable domain (rest looked up from reference TRBV5-4 and TRBJ1-6): ETGVTQSPTHLIKTRGQQVTLRCSSQSGHNTVSWYQQALGQGPQFIFQYYREEENGRGNFPPRFSGLQFPNYSSELNVNALELDDSALYLCASGRDITSPLHFGNGTRLTVT.

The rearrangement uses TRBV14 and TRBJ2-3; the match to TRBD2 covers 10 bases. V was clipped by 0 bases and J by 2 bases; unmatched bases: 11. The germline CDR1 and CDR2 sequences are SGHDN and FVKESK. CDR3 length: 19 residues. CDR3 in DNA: TGTGCCAGCAGCCAAGAGTTCCTAGCGGGGGCCCTCGACACAGATACGCAGTATTTT. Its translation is CASSQEFLAGALDTDTQYF.

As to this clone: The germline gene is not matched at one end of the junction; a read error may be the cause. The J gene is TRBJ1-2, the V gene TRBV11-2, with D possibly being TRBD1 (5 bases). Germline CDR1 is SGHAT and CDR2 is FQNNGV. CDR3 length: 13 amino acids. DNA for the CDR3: TGTGCCAGCAGCATAACCGGGACGCACGATCCAGACTTC. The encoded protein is CASSITGTHDPDF.

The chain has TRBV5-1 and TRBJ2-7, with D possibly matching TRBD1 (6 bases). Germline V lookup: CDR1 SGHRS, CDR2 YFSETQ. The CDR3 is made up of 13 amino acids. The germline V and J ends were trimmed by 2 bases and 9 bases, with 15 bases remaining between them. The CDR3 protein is CASSLTTGSVQYF. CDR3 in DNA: TGCGCCAGCAGCTTAACGACAGGTTCCGTGCAGTACTTC.

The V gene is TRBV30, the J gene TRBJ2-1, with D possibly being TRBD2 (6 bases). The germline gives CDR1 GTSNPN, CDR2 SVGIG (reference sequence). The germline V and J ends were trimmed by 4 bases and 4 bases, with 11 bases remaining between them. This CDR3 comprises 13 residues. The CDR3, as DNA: TGTGCCTGGACGGGAGAGGTATACAATGAGCAGTTCTTC. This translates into CAWTGEVYNEQFF.

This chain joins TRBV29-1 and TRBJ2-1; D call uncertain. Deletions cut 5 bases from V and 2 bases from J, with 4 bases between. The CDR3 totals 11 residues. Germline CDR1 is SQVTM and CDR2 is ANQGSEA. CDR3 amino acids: CSVTAYNEQFF. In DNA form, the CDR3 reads TGCAGCGTTACAGCCTACAATGAGCAGTTCTTC.

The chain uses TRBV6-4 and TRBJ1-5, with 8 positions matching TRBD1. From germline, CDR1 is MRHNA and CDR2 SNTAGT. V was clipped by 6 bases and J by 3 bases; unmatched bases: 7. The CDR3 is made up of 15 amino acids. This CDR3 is CASSKGQGPNQPQHF. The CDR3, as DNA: TGTGCCAGCAGCAAAGGACAGGGCCCCAATCAGCCCCAGCATTTT.

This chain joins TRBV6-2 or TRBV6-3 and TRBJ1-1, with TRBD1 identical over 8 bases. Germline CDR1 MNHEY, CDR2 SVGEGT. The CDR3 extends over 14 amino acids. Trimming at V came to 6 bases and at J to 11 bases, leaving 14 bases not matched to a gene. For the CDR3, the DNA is TGTGCCAGCAGCTCCCGGGGACAGGTTGCTAAGGCTTTCTTT. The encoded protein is CASSSRGQVAKAFF.

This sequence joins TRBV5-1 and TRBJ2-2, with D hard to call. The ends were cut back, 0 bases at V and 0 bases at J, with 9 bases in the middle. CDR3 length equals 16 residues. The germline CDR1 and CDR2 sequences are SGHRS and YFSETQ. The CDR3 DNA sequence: TGCGCCAGCAGCTTGGCCATCGGGTCGAACACCGGGGAGCTGTTTTTT. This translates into CASSLAIGSNTGELFF.

The CDR3 loop is CASSLDSETDTQYF. CDR3 bases: TGTGCCAGCAGCCTTGACTCTGAAACAGATACGCAGTATTTT. This chain uses TRBV9 with TRBJ2-3; D is unresolved. Germline assignment: CDR1 SGDLS and CDR2 YYNGEE. Trimming removed 4 bases at V and 3 bases at J, with 12 bases between. The CDR3 loop spans 14 amino acids.

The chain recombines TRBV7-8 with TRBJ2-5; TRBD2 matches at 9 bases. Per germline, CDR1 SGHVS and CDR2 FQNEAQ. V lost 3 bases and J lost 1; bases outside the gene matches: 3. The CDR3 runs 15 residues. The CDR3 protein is CASSFSGGFQETQYF. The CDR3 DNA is TGTGCCAGCAGCTTTAGCGGGGGCTTCCAAGAGACCCAGTACTTC.